This T cell receptor beta chain emerged from a study of tumor-infiltrating lymphocytes in localized non-small cell lung cancer. Study-level points and caveats: Compared with uninvolved lung, tumors showed higher T cell infiltration by TCRbeta sequencing.

Germline CDR1 is MDHEN and CDR2 is SYDVKM. This CDR3 comprises 14 residues. Trimming cost V 10 bases and J 3 bases, with 19 bases left between them. Only a few counts were recorded for this clone. Its antigen is undetermined. Sequenced by immunoSEQ multiplex PCR; TCRdb stores in-frame clones only, minus some. The repertoire includes 16,000 or so clones, approximately 73% of them detected once, and 4.3% sits in the top ten. Sequenced material: lung tumor tissue. This TCR came from a human donor with non-small cell lung cancer. J is TRBJ2-7 and V is TRBV28, with D unresolved. In DNA, the CDR3 is TGTGCCACCTCTCCCGCTATAGGGAACTACGAGCAGTACTTC. Its translation is CATSPAIGNYEQYF.